A selection of T cell receptor beta chains follows, all from one sample in a study of blood T cell repertoires in COVID-19. Sequenced by immunoSEQ multiplex PCR; TCRdb stores in-frame clones only, minus some. The sample has some 260,000 clones, roughly 83% seen once. The sequenced sample was peripheral blood. These receptors originate from a man older than 75 with acute or convalescent COVID-19. Both conserved end residues are part of each CDR3. The order of the fields is D gene, J gene, clone size, V gene, CDR3 DNA, CDR3 protein. A D gene is named only where the DNA matches it firmly. Clone size is given for some rows only: seen once, a few or many times, or a class if the clone is expanded.

- TRBJ1-2 - TRBV4-1 TGCGCCAGCAGCCAAGAAGTGGGGGCAGGGCGAATCTATGGCTACACCTTC CASSQEVGAGRIYGYTF
TRBD1 TRBJ2-7 - TRBV5-4 TGTGCCAGCAGCGATCGGACAGGATTTTCCTACGAGCAGTACTTC CASSDRTGFSYEQYF
- TRBJ1-1 - TRBV18 TGTGCCAGCTCACCACGGGGCGTGAACACTGAAGCTTTCTTT CASSPRGVNTEAFF
TRBD1 TRBJ1-1 - TRBV6-6 TGTGCCAGCAGCCGACAGGGGGTTTACACTGAAGCTTTCTTT CASSRQGVYTEAFF
TRBD2 TRBJ2-3 - TRBV7-2 TGTGCCAGCAGCCCCCGGACTAGCCCCTCCGATACGCAGTATTTT CASSPRTSPSDTQYF
- TRBJ2-5 - TRBV12-3/TRBV12-4 TGTGCCAGCACCCACGGGGAGACCCAGTACTTC CASTHGETQYF
TRBD1 TRBJ1-2 - TRBV14 TGTGCCAGCAGCCAGGCAGGGGGTGCTAACTATGGCTACACCTTC CASSQAGGANYGYTF
- TRBJ1-1 few TRBV28 TGTGCCAGCAGTCCCTATTCTAAAGCTACTGAAGCTTTCTTT CASSPYSKATEAFF
TRBD1 TRBJ1-4 - TRBV5-8 TGTGCCAGCAGCCCGGGACAGGGTTTTTTTGCTAATGAAAAACTGTTTTTT CASSPGQGFFANEKLFF
- TRBJ2-4 - TRBV19 TGTGCCAGTAGTATAGGAGGCTCTCTAGCCAAAAACATTCAGTACTTC CASSIGGSLAKNIQYF
TRBD2 TRBJ2-3 - TRBV2 TGTGCCAGCAGTCAACATGCGGGGGGTACCCATACGCAGTATTTT CASSQHAGGTHTQYF
- TRBJ2-1 - TRBV12-3/TRBV12-4 TGTGCCAGCAGTTTCCCCAGAGGTGAGCAGTTCTTC CASSFPRGEQFF
- TRBJ2-1 - TRBV3-1/TRBV3-2 TGTGCCAGCAGCCAAGAGCTCCGGCGAGGGAATGAGCAGTTCTTC CASSQELRRGNEQFF
- TRBJ2-5 - TRBV6-5 TGTGCCAGCAGCTCTCGGGATGGGGAGACCCAGTACTTC CASSSRDGETQYF
- TRBJ1-5 - TRBV28 TGTGCCAGCAGCCGACTACGACGGGACAAGGCGGGGGGTTACAATCAGCCCCAGCATTTT CASSRLRRDKAGGYNQPQHF
- TRBJ1-5 - TRBV27 TGTGCCAGCAGCCCGGACACCCCTGGCAATCAGCCCCAGCATTTT CASSPDTPGNQPQHF
- TRBJ1-5 - TRBV6-5 TGTGCCAGCAGCAGAACAGGGAAGCGGCAGCCCCAGCATTTT CASSRTGKRQPQHF
- TRBJ2-3 - TRBV24-1 TGTGCCACCAGTGATAGTCAGACAGATACGCAGTATTTT CATSDSQTDTQYF
- TRBJ1-6 once TRBV5-1 TGCGCCAGCAGGGAAGCGGGAGGGGCCTCACCCCTCCACTTT CASREAGGASPLHF
TRBD1 TRBJ1-5 - TRBV7-2 TGTGCCAGCAGCTTAGGAACAGGGGCTGTTCAGCCCCAGCATTTT CASSLGTGAVQPQHF
- TRBJ2-1 - TRBV4-1 TGCGCCAGCAGCGATTTGGGAGGTTCCCGTGCCCCTAGCAATGAGCAGTTCTTC CASSDLGGSRAPSNEQFF
- TRBJ1-1 - TRBV5-1 TGCGCCAGCAGCTTCCGGGACCGGGGGACTGAAGCTTTCTTT CASSFRDRGTEAFF
- TRBJ1-6 - TRBV19 TGTGCCAGTAGTATACCGGTAAATAATTCACCCCTCCACTTT CASSIPVNNSPLHF
TRBD1 TRBJ1-2 - TRBV5-6 TGTGCCAGCAGCCCGTGGACAGGGAACTATGGCTACACCTTC CASSPWTGNYGYTF
- TRBJ1-2 - TRBV27 TGTGCCAGCAGTTTATCCGGGGACATCGGCTATGGCTACACCTTC CASSLSGDIGYGYTF
- TRBJ2-5 - TRBV24-1 TGTGCCACCAGTGAGAGTCGACAGGTGATCTACCAAGAGACCCAGTACTTC CATSESRQVIYQETQYF
- TRBJ2-3 - TRBV7-8 TGTGCCAGCAGCCTACGAGGAGCCCGAAGCACAGATACGCAGTATTTT CASSLRGARSTDTQYF
TRBD1 TRBJ2-7 - TRBV7-8 TGTGCCAGCAGATACGGGCGGGGACAGGGGGCCTACGAGCAGTACTTC CASRYGRGQGAYEQYF
- TRBJ1-5 once TRBV28 TGTGCCAGCAGCCTTTTCAGGGGACAGCCCCAGCATTTT CASSLFRGQPQHF
TRBD1 TRBJ1-2 few TRBV4-2 TGTGCCAGCAGCCAAGATAGGGGCACAGGGGGAGGTGGCTACACCTTC CASSQDRGTGGGGYTF
TRBD1 TRBJ2-2 - TRBV24-1 TGTGCCACCAGTGAACGACAGGGTCGGGAGCTGTTTTTT CATSERQGRELFF
TRBD2 TRBJ2-2 - TRBV19 TGTGCCAGTATACAAGGCGGGAGCACCGGGGAGCTGTTTTTT CASIQGGSTGELFF
TRBD1 TRBJ2-7 - TRBV28 TGTGCCAGCAGGGACTCGAGGCAGGGGGTACCCCACGAGCAGTACTTC CASRDSRQGVPHEQYF
- TRBJ2-7 - TRBV7-8 TGTGCCAGCAGCTTAGCGCGGCATCACTCCTACGAGCAGTACTTC CASSLARHHSYEQYF
- TRBJ2-6 - TRBV18 TGTGCCAGCTCACCACTCATCTCTGGGGCCAACGTCCTGACTTTC CASSPLISGANVLTF